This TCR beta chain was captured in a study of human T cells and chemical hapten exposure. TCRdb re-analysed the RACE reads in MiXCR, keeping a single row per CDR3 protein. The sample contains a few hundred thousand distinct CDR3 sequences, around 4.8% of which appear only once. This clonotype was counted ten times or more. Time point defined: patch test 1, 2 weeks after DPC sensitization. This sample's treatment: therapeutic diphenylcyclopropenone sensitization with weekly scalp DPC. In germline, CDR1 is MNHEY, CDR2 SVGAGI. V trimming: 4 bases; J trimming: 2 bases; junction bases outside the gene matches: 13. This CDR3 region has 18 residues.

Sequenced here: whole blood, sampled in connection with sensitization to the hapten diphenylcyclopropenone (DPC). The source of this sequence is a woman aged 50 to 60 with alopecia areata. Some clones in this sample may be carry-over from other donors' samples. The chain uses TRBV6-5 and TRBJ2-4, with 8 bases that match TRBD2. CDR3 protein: CASSSPFGSGDSKNIQYF. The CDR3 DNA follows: TGTGCCAGCAGTTCCCCGTTTGGTAGCGGGGACTCCAAAAACATTCAGTACTTC.